Listed below are T cell receptor beta chains from one sample, sequenced in a study of human T cells and chemical hapten exposure. TCRdb redid the calling of the RACE reads with MiXCR, one entry per CDR3 protein. The sample has around 65,000 distinct CDR3 sequences, approximately 6.5% seen once; the top ten hold just under 3.5%. The material sequenced was whole blood. These receptors were collected from a female donor in good health. Some clones in this sample may be carry-over from other donors' samples. CDR3s include the opening cysteine and the closing phenylalanine or tryptophan. The order of the fields is D gene, clone size, J gene, V gene, CDR3 DNA, CDR3 protein. D genes are given only for firm matches. Clone size is stated in some rows and not others, as once, few, many or a class when expanded.

D gene: NA; clone size: many; J gene: TRBJ2-5; V gene: TRBV20-1; CDR3 DNA: TGCAGTGCTAGAGGAGGCAGGGACCGGATAGAGACCCAGTACTTC; CDR3 protein: CSARGGRDRIETQYF
D gene: NA; clone size: many; J gene: TRBJ2-3; V gene: TRBV29-1; CDR3 DNA: TGCAGCGTTGAAGTTGCCCCGGGACCACACACAGATACGCAGTATTTT; CDR3 protein: CSVEVAPGPHTDTQYF
D gene: NA; clone size: NA; J gene: TRBJ2-3; V gene: TRBV29-1; CDR3 DNA: TGCAGCGTTGAAGTCCCAGGGACAGATACGCAGTATTTT; CDR3 protein: CSVEVPGTDTQYF
D gene: NA; clone size: many; J gene: TRBJ1-5; V gene: TRBV6-1; CDR3 DNA: TGTGCCAGCATATTCGACACCCGAGGGGGGCCCCAGCATTTT; CDR3 protein: CASIFDTRGGPQHF
D gene: NA; clone size: few; J gene: TRBJ1-1; V gene: TRBV10-3; CDR3 DNA: TGTGCCATCACCCCCGACAGAGTGAACACTGAAGCTTTCTTT; CDR3 protein: CAITPDRVNTEAFF
D gene: NA; clone size: many; J gene: TRBJ1-1; V gene: TRBV20-1; CDR3 DNA: TGCAGTGCTCCCGGGGGGGGCATGAACACTGAAGCTTTCTTT; CDR3 protein: CSAPGGGMNTEAFF
D gene: NA; clone size: NA; J gene: TRBJ2-1; V gene: TRBV7-2; CDR3 DNA: TGTGCCAGCAGCTTGACGAGAAGCTCCTACAATGAGCAGTTCTTC; CDR3 protein: CASSLTRSSYNEQFF
D gene: TRBD1; clone size: NA; J gene: TRBJ2-3; V gene: TRBV12-3/TRBV12-4; CDR3 DNA: TGTGCCAGCAGGCCGACAGGGTCAGATACGCAGTATTTT; CDR3 protein: CASRPTGSDTQYF
D gene: TRBD2; clone size: NA; J gene: TRBJ2-3; V gene: TRBV7-2; CDR3 DNA: TGTGCCAGCAGCCCCCAAGCGGGATTAACAGATACGCAGTATTTT; CDR3 protein: CASSPQAGLTDTQYF
D gene: NA; clone size: few; J gene: TRBJ2-3; V gene: TRBV4-1; CDR3 DNA: TGCGCCAGCAGCCAAGGGGGTGGGAGGCGGACAGATACGCAGTATTTT; CDR3 protein: CASSQGGGRRTDTQYF
D gene: TRBD1; clone size: few; J gene: TRBJ1-1; V gene: TRBV6-1; CDR3 DNA: TGTGCCAGCAGTGCGTGGACAGGACGGGGGCACACTGAAGCTTTCTTT; CDR3 protein: CASSAWTGRGHTEAFF
D gene: NA; clone size: many; J gene: TRBJ2-1; V gene: TRBV6-6; CDR3 DNA: TGTGCCAGCAGACCCACACAGAACTACAATGAGCAGTTCTTC; CDR3 protein: CASRPTQNYNEQFF
D gene: TRBD2; clone size: many; J gene: TRBJ2-3; V gene: TRBV28; CDR3 DNA: TGTGCCAGCAGTAGTACGGGAGGGCGCGTAGGAGATACGCAGTATTTT; CDR3 protein: CASSSTGGRVGDTQYF
D gene: TRBD1; clone size: many; J gene: TRBJ1-5; V gene: TRBV20-1; CDR3 DNA: TGCAGTGCTAGGCCCACGGGACAGGGAAGTCAGCCCCAGCATTTT; CDR3 protein: CSARPTGQGSQPQHF
D gene: TRBD1; clone size: few; J gene: TRBJ2-3; V gene: TRBV29-1; CDR3 DNA: TGCAGCGTTGAAGATGACGGACAGGGGGCAGGGGATACGCAGTATTTT; CDR3 protein: CSVEDDGQGAGDTQYF
D gene: NA; clone size: many; J gene: TRBJ2-7; V gene: TRBV7-2; CDR3 DNA: TGTGCCAGCAGCTCGGGACCGAGCTACGAGCAGTACTTC; CDR3 protein: CASSSGPSYEQYF
D gene: NA; clone size: many; J gene: TRBJ1-6; V gene: TRBV12-3/TRBV12-4; CDR3 DNA: TGTGCCAGCAGTCGGACGGACTATAATTCACCCCTCCACTTT; CDR3 protein: CASSRTDYNSPLHF
D gene: NA; clone size: few; J gene: TRBJ1-2; V gene: TRBV2; CDR3 DNA: TGTGCCAGCATAGGCGCCCTTTATGGCTACACCTTC; CDR3 protein: CASIGALYGYTF
D gene: TRBD1; clone size: many; J gene: TRBJ1-1; V gene: TRBV2; CDR3 DNA: TGTGCCAGCAGTTCCCGCCAGGGGGTGAAGACTGAAGCTTTCTTT; CDR3 protein: CASSSRQGVKTEAFF
D gene: TRBD2; clone size: many; J gene: TRBJ2-3; V gene: TRBV11-2; CDR3 DNA: TGTGCCAGCAGCTTAGTCGGGACTAGCAAGACAGATACGCAGTATTTT; CDR3 protein: CASSLVGTSKTDTQYF
D gene: NA; clone size: few; J gene: TRBJ1-1; V gene: TRBV19; CDR3 DNA: TGTGCCACAACCCTACAGGGAGGGTTGAACACTGAAGCTTTCTTT; CDR3 protein: CATTLQGGLNTEAFF
D gene: TRBD2; clone size: NA; J gene: TRBJ2-6; V gene: TRBV28; CDR3 DNA: TGTGCCAGCACAACCGGGGGGGCAGGGGAAACTGGGGCCAACGTCCTGACTTTC; CDR3 protein: CASTTGGAGETGANVLTF
D gene: NA; clone size: few; J gene: TRBJ1-5; V gene: TRBV4-1; CDR3 DNA: TGCGCCAGCAGCCAGGTAGGAGGACGGCGAAATCAGCCCCAGCATTTT; CDR3 protein: CASSQVGGRRNQPQHF
D gene: TRBD1; clone size: many; J gene: TRBJ1-2; V gene: TRBV6-6; CDR3 DNA: TGTGCCAGCAGTTACCCACCAAAGAGGACAGGGGGCTTTGGCTACACCTTC; CDR3 protein: CASSYPPKRTGGFGYTF
D gene: NA; clone size: many; J gene: TRBJ2-5; V gene: TRBV7-9; CDR3 DNA: TGTGCCAGCAGCTTAGCCCAGGACGGGGTGGCCCAGTACTTC; CDR3 protein: CASSLAQDGVAQYF
D gene: NA; clone size: many; J gene: TRBJ2-7; V gene: TRBV10-3; CDR3 DNA: TGTGCCATCAGTGCCGGACAGCCATCCTACGAGCAGTACTTC; CDR3 protein: CAISAGQPSYEQYF
D gene: TRBD1; clone size: NA; J gene: TRBJ1-1; V gene: TRBV28; CDR3 DNA: TGTGCCAGCAGTTACCACAGGGGGGCGAGCACTGAAGCTTTCTTT; CDR3 protein: CASSYHRGASTEAFF
D gene: TRBD2; clone size: NA; J gene: TRBJ2-7; V gene: TRBV6-2/TRBV6-3; CDR3 DNA: TGTGCCAGCAAGACCTCTAGCGGGAGTGGGCAGTACTTC; CDR3 protein: CASKTSSGSGQYF
D gene: NA; clone size: few; J gene: TRBJ1-5; V gene: TRBV20-1; CDR3 DNA: TGCAGTGCTAGATGGTTAAGCAATCAGCCCCAGCATTTT; CDR3 protein: CSARWLSNQPQHF
D gene: NA; clone size: few; J gene: TRBJ2-3; V gene: TRBV6-5; CDR3 DNA: TGTGCCAGCAGGGGAGCTCCAGATACGCAGTATTTT; CDR3 protein: CASRGAPDTQYF
D gene: TRBD1; clone size: few; J gene: TRBJ1-1; V gene: TRBV14; CDR3 DNA: TGTGCCAGCAGCTCACAGGGGGTTGCTGAAGCTTTCTTT; CDR3 protein: CASSSQGVAEAFF
D gene: NA; clone size: many; J gene: TRBJ2-5; V gene: TRBV29-1; CDR3 DNA: TGCAGCGTTGATGAGGCCAGGGGTCCTCCAGCGGAGACCCAGTACTTC; CDR3 protein: CSVDEARGPPAETQYF
D gene: NA; clone size: many; J gene: TRBJ2-7; V gene: TRBV7-3; CDR3 DNA: TGTGCCAGCAGCTTAGGAGGGGCCGACGAGCAGTACTTC; CDR3 protein: CASSLGGADEQYF
D gene: NA; clone size: few; J gene: TRBJ1-5; V gene: TRBV6-1; CDR3 DNA: TGTGCCAGCAGTGAACAGGGGAGCAATCAGCCCCAGCATTTT; CDR3 protein: CASSEQGSNQPQHF
D gene: NA; clone size: few; J gene: TRBJ2-7; V gene: TRBV28; CDR3 DNA: TGTGCCAGCAGTACTGCGGACGGAATACCCTACGAGCAGTACTTC; CDR3 protein: CASSTADGIPYEQYF
D gene: NA; clone size: many; J gene: TRBJ2-7; V gene: TRBV11-1; CDR3 DNA: TGTGCCAGCAGCTTCCGGGGTTCCTACGAGCAGTACTTC; CDR3 protein: CASSFRGSYEQYF
D gene: TRBD1; clone size: few; J gene: TRBJ1-2; V gene: TRBV7-8; CDR3 DNA: TGTGCCAGCAGCTTAACATCAGGGGGCGACTATGGCTACACCTTC; CDR3 protein: CASSLTSGGDYGYTF
D gene: NA; clone size: many; J gene: TRBJ2-3; V gene: TRBV6-4; CDR3 DNA: TGTGCCAGCAGTCTGACTGCGGAGAGCACAGATACGCAGTATTTT; CDR3 protein: CASSLTAESTDTQYF
D gene: NA; clone size: NA; J gene: TRBJ1-5; V gene: TRBV6-1; CDR3 DNA: TGTGCCAGCAGAGTTCAGGGAGGATGGAGCAATCAGCCCCAGCATTTT; CDR3 protein: CASRVQGGWSNQPQHF
D gene: TRBD2; clone size: few; J gene: TRBJ2-6; V gene: TRBV3-1; CDR3 DNA: TGTGCCAGCAGCCAAGAGGGCGGGAGGAGAGCTGGGGCCAACGTCCTGACTTTC; CDR3 protein: CASSQEGGRRAGANVLTF
D gene: TRBD1; clone size: many; J gene: TRBJ2-7; V gene: TRBV7-2; CDR3 DNA: TGTGCCAGCAGCACCGACAGGGGACCCTACGAGCAGTACTTC; CDR3 protein: CASSTDRGPYEQYF
D gene: NA; clone size: many; J gene: TRBJ2-1; V gene: TRBV7-2; CDR3 DNA: TGTGCCAGCAGCTCCGGACTTATTGGACAGGAGCAGTTCTTC; CDR3 protein: CASSSGLIGQEQFF
D gene: NA; clone size: few; J gene: TRBJ2-1; V gene: TRBV20-1; CDR3 DNA: TGCAGTGCTAGCGACTATCGGGAGCAGTTCTTC; CDR3 protein: CSASDYREQFF
D gene: NA; clone size: many; J gene: TRBJ2-7; V gene: TRBV12-3/TRBV12-4; CDR3 DNA: TGTGCCAGCAGTTTCGCGGTAGGCTCCTACGAGCAGTACTTC; CDR3 protein: CASSFAVGSYEQYF
D gene: NA; clone size: many; J gene: TRBJ2-7; V gene: TRBV6-2/TRBV6-3; CDR3 DNA: TGTGCCAGCAGTACCCGCGGCGAGCAGTACTTC; CDR3 protein: CASSTRGEQYF
D gene: NA; clone size: few; J gene: TRBJ2-7; V gene: TRBV12-3/TRBV12-4; CDR3 DNA: TGTGCCAGCAGTCTCCCAGCAGGGTACCTCGGCGAGCAGTACTTC; CDR3 protein: CASSLPAGYLGEQYF
D gene: NA; clone size: many; J gene: TRBJ1-5; V gene: TRBV24-1; CDR3 DNA: TGTGCCACCAGTGCCGCGGGGGGCGGGAGTCAGCCCCAGCATTTT; CDR3 protein: CATSAAGGGSQPQHF
D gene: NA; clone size: few; J gene: TRBJ2-5; V gene: TRBV2; CDR3 DNA: TGTGCCAGCAGGGGGGGAGCGACAGGGCTGGAAGAGACCCAGTACTTC; CDR3 protein: CASRGGATGLEETQYF
D gene: NA; clone size: many; J gene: TRBJ1-1; V gene: TRBV20-1; CDR3 DNA: TGCAGTGCGAGATCCGGGACGGTAGCTTTCTTT; CDR3 protein: CSARSGTVAFF
D gene: NA; clone size: many; J gene: TRBJ2-1; V gene: TRBV16; CDR3 DNA: TGTGCCAGCAGCCCAATAGCAGGGGAAGGGATTATTAATGAGCAGTTCTTC; CDR3 protein: CASSPIAGEGIINEQFF
D gene: TRBD2; clone size: NA; J gene: TRBJ2-7; V gene: TRBV16; CDR3 DNA: TGTGCCAGCAGCCAGGGACTAGGGTACTACGAGCAGTACTTC; CDR3 protein: CASSQGLGYYEQYF
D gene: TRBD2; clone size: many; J gene: TRBJ2-5; V gene: TRBV11-2; CDR3 DNA: TGTGCCAGCAGCTTAGTTCTTGCTAGCGGGGGCCAAGAGACCCAGTACTTC; CDR3 protein: CASSLVLASGGQETQYF
D gene: NA; clone size: many; J gene: TRBJ2-2; V gene: TRBV6-2/TRBV6-3; CDR3 DNA: TGTGCCAGCAGCCCCCTGTCAGAGAACACCGGGGAGCTGTTTTTT; CDR3 protein: CASSPLSENTGELFF
D gene: NA; clone size: NA; J gene: TRBJ2-7; V gene: TRBV12-3/TRBV12-4; CDR3 DNA: TGTGCCAGCAGTCCAAACGTAGAGCAGTACTTC; CDR3 protein: CASSPNVEQYF
D gene: TRBD2; clone size: many; J gene: TRBJ2-5; V gene: TRBV6-1; CDR3 DNA: TGTGCCAGCAGAAGACTAGCGGGGGGCCAAGAGACCCAGTACTTC; CDR3 protein: CASRRLAGGQETQYF
D gene: NA; clone size: NA; J gene: TRBJ2-1; V gene: TRBV20-1; CDR3 DNA: TGCAGTGCTAGAGCGGGAACAGGGTTCAATGAGCAGTTCTTC; CDR3 protein: CSARAGTGFNEQFF
D gene: NA; clone size: many; J gene: TRBJ1-5; V gene: TRBV29-1; CDR3 DNA: TGCAGCGTTGGGGAGCAGCCCCAGCATTTT; CDR3 protein: CSVGEQPQHF